This TCR beta chain was identified during a study of cytomegalovirus exposure and HLA in healthy donors. Looking at the study overall: Falling in the Caucasian-associated ancestry cluster were about 80% of 398 genotyped donors. General observations from the study: Links to common viral pathogens appeared, in a later analysis, for several of the most significant clusters. A later analysis found TCR association rates differed by HLA locus, highest for DRB1 and lowest for HLA-C.

The PCR ran on 60 Vbeta and 13 Jbeta primers. Libraries were prepared by immunoSEQ multiplex PCR; TCRdb keeps only in-frame clonotypes and omits some of them. The table shows roughly 220,000 clones, with about 70% occurring only once. Germline values: CDR1 SGHRS, CDR2 YFSETQ. The CDR3 spans 13 residues. The V end was cut by 5 bases, the J end by 2 bases, with 10 bases between. About this clone: Its antigen remains unidentified.

This clonotype was obtained from a man aged 35 to 55 in good health and CMV-seropositive. The sequenced sample was PBMCs. The rearrangement joins TRBV5-1 to TRBJ1-2, with D unclear. CDR3 sequence reads: CASSYLLNYGYTF. CDR3 nucleotide sequence: TGCGCCAGCAGTTATCTATTGAACTATGGCTACACCTTC.